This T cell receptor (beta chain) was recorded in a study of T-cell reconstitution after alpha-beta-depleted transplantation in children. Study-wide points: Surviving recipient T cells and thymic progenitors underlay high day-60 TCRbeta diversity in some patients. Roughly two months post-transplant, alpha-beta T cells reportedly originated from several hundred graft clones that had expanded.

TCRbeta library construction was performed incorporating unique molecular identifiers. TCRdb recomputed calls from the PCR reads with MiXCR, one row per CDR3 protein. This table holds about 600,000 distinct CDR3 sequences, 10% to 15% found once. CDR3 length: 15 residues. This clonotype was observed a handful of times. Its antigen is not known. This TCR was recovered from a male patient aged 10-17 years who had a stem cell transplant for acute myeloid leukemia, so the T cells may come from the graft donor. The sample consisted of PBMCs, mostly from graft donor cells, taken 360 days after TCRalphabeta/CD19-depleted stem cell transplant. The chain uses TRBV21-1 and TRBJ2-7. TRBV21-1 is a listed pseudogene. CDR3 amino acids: CASSKQESPLNEQYF. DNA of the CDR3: TGTGCCAGCAGCAAACAGGAATCCCCACTGAACGAGCAGTACTTC.